This T cell receptor (beta chain) is drawn from a study of T-cell memory formation after mild COVID-19. Study-level information: TCR clusters mostly belonged to single donors.

TCR alpha and TCR beta cDNA libraries carrying sample barcodes and UMIs came from 5'RACE with constant-segment primers. TCRdb called the 5' RACE reads again in MiXCR, with one record for every CDR3 protein. The sample yields more than 9,500 distinct CDR3 sequences, about 14% seen once. This clonotype was seen many times. Trimming pared 3 bases from V and 2 bases from J, leaving 12 bases between. This CDR3 spans 14 amino acids. CDR1 and CDR2 from the germline V gene are DFQATT and SNEGSKA (reference sequence). Input material: PBMCs or a T cell subset sorted from them (not recorded which). The receptor was derived from a man between 18 and 29 years old who had mild COVID-19 (a few samples of this study predate the infection). Cell type and time point are not known. The J gene is TRBJ2-3, the V gene TRBV20-1; possible D gene TRBD2, 5 bases. The CDR3 nucleotides read TGCAGTGCTAGTCCCGCGGGCCCCACAGATACGCAGTATTTT. This sequence encodes CSASPAGPTDTQYF.